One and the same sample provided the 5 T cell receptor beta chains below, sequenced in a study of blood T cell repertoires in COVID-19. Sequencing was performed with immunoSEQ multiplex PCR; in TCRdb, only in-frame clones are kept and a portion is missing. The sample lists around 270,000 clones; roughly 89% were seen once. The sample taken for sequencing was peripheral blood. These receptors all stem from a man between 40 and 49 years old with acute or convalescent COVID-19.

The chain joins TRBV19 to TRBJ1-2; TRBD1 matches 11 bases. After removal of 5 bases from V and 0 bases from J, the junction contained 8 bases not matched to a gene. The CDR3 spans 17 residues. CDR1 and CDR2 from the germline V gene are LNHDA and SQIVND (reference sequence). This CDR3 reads CASSPWTGGRANYGYTF. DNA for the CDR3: TGTGCCAGTAGTCCCTGGACAGGGGGCCGAGCTAACTATGGCTACACCTTC.

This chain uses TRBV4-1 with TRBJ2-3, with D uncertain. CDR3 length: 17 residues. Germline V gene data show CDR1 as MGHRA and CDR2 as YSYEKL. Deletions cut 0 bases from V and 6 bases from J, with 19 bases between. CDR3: CASSQDFTSHLADTQYF. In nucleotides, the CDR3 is TGCGCCAGCAGCCAAGATTTCACGAGCCATCTTGCCGATACGCAGTATTTT.

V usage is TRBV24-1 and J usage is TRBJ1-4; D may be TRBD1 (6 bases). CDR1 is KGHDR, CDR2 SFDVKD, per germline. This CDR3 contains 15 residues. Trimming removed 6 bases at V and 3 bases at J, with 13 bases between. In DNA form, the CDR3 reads TGTGCCACCAGTCAGGGGCCGGTCCCTAATGAAAAACTGTTTTTT. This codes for CATSQGPVPNEKLFF.

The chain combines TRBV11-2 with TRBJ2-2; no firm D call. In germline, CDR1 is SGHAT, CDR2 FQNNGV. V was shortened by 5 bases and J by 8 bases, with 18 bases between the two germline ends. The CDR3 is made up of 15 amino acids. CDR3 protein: CASSVRSPSAGELFF. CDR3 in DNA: TGTGCCAGCAGCGTCCGAAGTCCCTCCGCGGGGGAGCTGTTTTTT.

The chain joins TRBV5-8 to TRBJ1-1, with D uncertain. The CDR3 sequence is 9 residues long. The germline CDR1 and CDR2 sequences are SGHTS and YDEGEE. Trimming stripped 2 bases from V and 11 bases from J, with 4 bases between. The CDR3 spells CASSFQAFF. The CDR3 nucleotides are TGTGCCAGCAGCTTTCAGGCTTTCTTT.